This T cell receptor (beta chain) was recovered during a study of blood T cells in healthy people across ages. Sample-barcoded 5' priming and a J-beta primer mix drove a second PCR of about 6 to 11 cycles. One entry per CDR3 protein results from TCRdb running MiXCR on the 5' RACE reads. The profile shows around 800,000 distinct CDR3 sequences, roughly 44% of them singletons. The origin of this receptor is a man aged 55-75 years in good health. Sequencing was performed on blood.

In DNA form, the CDR3 reads TGCGCCAGCAGCCCGGGATTTTCCATTCAAGAGACCCAGTACTTC. Residues: CASSPGFSIQETQYF. The rearrangement links TRBV5-1 to TRBJ2-5; the D gene is possibly TRBD2 (5 bases). CDR1 and CDR2 (germline): SGHRS, YFSETQ. CDR3 length: 15 residues. Trimming took off 4 bases at V and 2 bases at J, with 15 bases between the two ends.